What follows are 19 T cell receptor beta chains derived from one specimen sequenced in a study of blood T cell repertoires in COVID-19. Sequencing used immunoSEQ multiplex PCR; TCRdb keeps in-frame clones, though not all of them. Among 300,000 or so clones listed, 85% to 90% were seen once. Source material: peripheral blood. The receptors derive from a woman in her twenties or thirties with COVID-19, enrolled during active disease.

J is TRBJ2-7 and V is TRBV6-6, with D possibly matching TRBD2 (6 bases). The V end was cut by 2 bases, the J end by 2 bases, with 10 bases between. The germline V gene has CDR1 MNHNY and CDR2 SVGAGI (reference sequence). This CDR3 is 14 amino acids long. In DNA form, the CDR3 reads TGTGCCAGCAGTTACGGGGGAGGCCCCTACGAGCAGTACTTC. It specifies CASSYGGGPYEQYF.

V is TRBV11-2 and J is TRBJ1-1, with 9 bases identical to TRBD1. Germline V CDR1 and CDR2: SGHAT, FQNNGV. CDR3 length: 13 amino acids. V lost 5 bases, J lost 7 bases, and 5 bases stayed unmatched. CDR3 DNA sequence: TGTGCCAGCAGCCGGACAGGGGTTAATGAAGCTTTCTTT. This sequence encodes CASSRTGVNEAFF.

This clone came up once. The V gene is TRBV23-1, the J gene TRBJ1-6, with unresolved D. TRBV23-1 is identified as an open reading frame with a role that is uncertain. Trimming pared 3 bases from V and 0 bases from J, leaving 9 bases between. This CDR3 region has 16 residues. The CDR3, as DNA: TGCGCCAGCAGTCACTGCGGGAGCTCCTATAATTCACCCCTCCACTTT. Translating it yields CASSHCGSSYNSPLHF.

The rearrangement joins TRBV5-1 to TRBJ1-1, with 11 bases that match TRBD1. There are 17 residues in the CDR3. Germline V gene sequence: CDR1 SGHRS, CDR2 YFSETQ. V lost 2 bases, J lost 3 bases, and 9 bases stayed unmatched. The CDR3 is CASSFSVGQGEDTEAFF. CDR3 sequence (DNA): TGCGCCAGCAGCTTTTCGGTGGGACAGGGGGAAGACACTGAAGCTTTCTTT.

A single count supports this clone. The V call is TRBV11-3, the J call TRBJ1-1; 8 nucleotides match TRBD1. The ends lost 5 bases at V and 1 base at J; junction bases unmatched: 3. This CDR3 has 14 amino acids. In germline, CDR1 is SGHNT, CDR2 YENEEA. This CDR3 reads CASSPGQGNTEAFF. CDR3 sequence (DNA): TGTGCCAGCAGCCCAGGACAGGGGAACACTGAAGCTTTCTTT.

V and J are TRBV2 and TRBJ1-3, with TRBD1 identical over 8 bases. The ends lost 8 bases at V and 0 bases at J; junction bases unmatched: 6. The germline CDR1 and CDR2 sequences are SNHLY and FYNNEI. The CDR3 covers 15 residues. The CDR3 is CASSRDRISGNTIYF. DNA for the CDR3: TGTGCCAGCTCCCGGGACAGGATCTCTGGAAACACCATATATTTT.

The chain recombines TRBV6-5 with TRBJ2-7, with 8 bases matching TRBD1. Germline values: CDR1 MNHEY, CDR2 SVGAGI. V trimming: 6 bases; J trimming: 1 base; junction bases outside the gene matches: 8. The CDR3 loop spans 15 amino acids. The CDR3 DNA reads TGTGCCAGCAGCCTGGTCACAGGGGGGTCCTACGAGCAGTACTTC. Protein: CASSLVTGGSYEQYF.

This clone was detected only once. The V call is TRBV7-9, the J call TRBJ2-4; 7 bases match TRBD2. CDR1 and CDR2 (germline): SEHNR, FQNEAQ (reference sequence). The junction had 3 bases not matched to a gene; V was cut back by 4 bases and J by 3 bases. There are 14 residues in the CDR3. The CDR3 DNA reads TGTGCCAGCAGCTCGGCTAGCGGCAAAAACATTCAGTACTTC. Its translation: CASSSASGKNIQYF.

This chain links TRBV6-5 with TRBJ2-6, with 8 bases fitting TRBD2. V lost 7 bases to trimming and J lost 1 base; unmatched junction nucleotides: 0. Per germline, CDR1 MNHEY and CDR2 SVGAGI. This CDR3 region has 14 residues. CDR3 coding DNA: TGTGCCAGCACGGGAGGGTCTGGGGCCAACGTCCTGACTTTC. Amino acids: CASTGGSGANVLTF.

The V and J genes are TRBV2 and TRBJ1-2; D is unresolved. V lost 4 bases and J 6 bases, leaving 9 bases between the germline ends. Germline V CDR1 and CDR2: SNHLY, FYNNEI. There are 12 residues in the CDR3. The CDR3 DNA sequence: TGTGCCAGCAGTGTGGAGGAAGATGGCTACACCTTC. Translated, it gives CASSVEEDGYTF.

This chain uses TRBV10-3 with TRBJ2-7; TRBD2 matches at 8 bases. After removal of 3 bases from V and 0 bases from J, the junction contained 10 bases not matched to a gene. The V gene's germline CDR1 is ENHRY and CDR2 SYGVKD. This CDR3 contains 17 residues. The CDR3 region is CAISDSLSGTSSYEQYF. In DNA form, the CDR3 reads TGTGCCATCAGTGATTCACTTAGCGGGACGAGCTCCTACGAGCAGTACTTC.

CDR3 sequence: CASSAGQGFEKLFF. In nucleotides, the CDR3 is TGTGCCAGTAGTGCGGGACAGGGGTTTGAAAAACTGTTTTTT. The chain combines TRBV19 with TRBJ1-4; 10 nucleotides match TRBD1. The CDR3 spans 14 residues. V lost 5 bases and J lost 7; bases outside the gene matches: 4. Germline CDR1 is LNHDA and CDR2 is SQIVND (reference sequence).

The CDR3 sequence: CASSPPQRPTMNTEAFF. Written as DNA, the CDR3 is TGTGCCAGCAGCCCGCCACAGAGACCTACGATGAACACTGAAGCTTTCTTT. The chain carries TRBV5-6 and TRBJ1-1; unclear D gene. The CDR3 has 17 amino acids. V dropped 4 bases and J dropped 0 bases, with 19 bases sitting between them. Germline lookup yields CDR1 SGHDT and CDR2 YYEEEE.

In its sample, this clone was seen a few times. This rearrangement joins TRBV19 to TRBJ1-1; D is undetermined. Trimming removed 4 bases from V and 6 bases from J, with 15 bases in between. The germline V gene encodes CDR1 LNHDA and CDR2 SQIVND (reference sequence). CDR3 size: 14 residues. CDR3 nucleotides: TGTGCCAGTAGTAGGGTCCCGGGGTACTCTGAAGCTTTCTTT. This sequence encodes CASSRVPGYSEAFF.

The CDR3 is CASGEGESYNSPLHF. The CDR3 region has the DNA TGCGCCAGCGGGGAGGGCGAGTCCTATAATTCACCCCTCCACTTT. The chain recombines TRBV23-1 with TRBJ1-6; D not resolved. TRBV23-1 is labeled an ORF, and its function is uncertain. The ends were cut back, 8 bases at V and 1 base at J, with 12 bases in the middle. There are 15 residues in the CDR3.

This CDR3 reads CASSRRWGPETEAFF. CDR3 DNA sequence: TGTGCCAGCAGTCGCCGCTGGGGGCCTGAAACTGAAGCTTTCTTT. V usage is TRBV6-5 and J usage is TRBJ1-1; tentative D call: TRBD1 (6 bases). The germline V and J ends were trimmed by 5 bases and 5 bases, with 18 bases remaining between them. The CDR3 length is 15 residues. Germline values: CDR1 MNHEY, CDR2 SVGAGI.

This clone showed up just a few times. The chain combines TRBV6-6 with TRBJ2-7; possible D gene TRBD2, 6 bases. The V and J ends lost 1 base and 7 bases respectively, with 14 bases between them. CDR1 and CDR2 (germline): MNHNY, SVGAGI (reference sequence). CDR3 length equals 14 residues. The DNA for the CDR3 is TGTGCCAGCAGTTACTTCGCAGATGGGGGGGAGCAGTACTTC. Residues: CASSYFADGGEQYF.

The V call is TRBV5-1, the J call TRBJ1-2, with D tentatively TRBD1 (6 bases). The V gene's germline CDR1 is SGHRS and CDR2 YFSETQ. The V and J ends lost 4 bases and 4 bases respectively, with 14 bases between them. The CDR3 has 14 residues. Written as DNA, the CDR3 is TGCGCCAGCAGCCTGGAACAGGGAGTCTATGGCTACACCTTC. Translating gives CASSLEQGVYGYTF.

Only one count was recorded for this clone. The rearrangement joins TRBV5-1 to TRBJ1-4; TRBD1 matches 7 bases. The trim removed 5 bases at V and 2 bases at J, leaving 9 bases unmatched. CDR1 and CDR2 (germline): SGHRS, YFSETQ. The CDR3 loop spans 16 amino acids. The CDR3 nucleotides are TGCGCCAGCAGTCGGGTTGAGGGGGCGACTAATGAAAAACTGTTTTTT. This encodes CASSRVEGATNEKLFF. Using reference TRBV5-1 and TRBJ1-4 for the parts outside the CDR3, the full variable domain is KAGVTQTPRYLIKTRGQQVTLSCSPISGHRSVSWYQQTPGQGLQFLFEYFSETQRNKGNFPGRFSGRQFSNSRSEMNVSTLELGDSALYLCASSRVEGATNEKLFFGSGTQLSVL.